This is a list of T cell receptor beta chains from one sample in a study of cytomegalovirus exposure and HLA in healthy donors. Clones were sequenced by immunoSEQ multiplex PCR, and TCRdb holds only the in-frame ones, with some missing. The data contain about 90,000 clones, 60% to 80% of them singletons. The sequencing input was PBMCs. These receptors were obtained from a woman aged 45-65 years in good health and CMV-seropositive. The CDR3 runs from the conserved cysteine through the conserved F or W. D genes are given only for firm matches. Clone sizes are given selectively: once, few, many, or a class where the clone is expanded.

D: TRBD1
size: -
V: TRBV2
J: TRBJ1-6
CDR3: CASSASYSGTGNYNSPLHF
DNA: TGTGCCAGCAGCGCCTCTTACTCCGGGACAGGGAACTATAATTCACCCCTCCACTTT

D: -
size: -
V: TRBV4-1
J: TRBJ2-1
CDR3: CASSQDPGNYNEQFF
DNA: TGCGCCAGCAGCCAAGATCCGGGAAACTACAATGAGCAGTTCTTC

D: -
size: -
V: TRBV6-1
J: TRBJ1-3
CDR3: CASSEFYSGNTIYF
DNA: TGTGCCAGCAGTGAATTCTACTCTGGAAACACCATATATTTT

D: TRBD1
size: -
V: TRBV28
J: TRBJ1-5
CDR3: CASSPRAGGQPQHF
DNA: TGTGCCAGCAGTCCCCGGGCAGGGGGCCAGCCCCAGCATTTT

D: -
size: few
V: TRBV9
J: TRBJ1-2
CDR3: CASSDPLQGKDGYTF
DNA: TGTGCCAGCAGCGACCCACTACAGGGTAAGGATGGCTACACCTTC

D: -
size: -
V: TRBV5-1
J: TRBJ1-1
CDR3: CASSFNSGLLNTEAFF
DNA: TGCGCCAGCAGCTTCAACTCGGGACTCCTGAACACTGAAGCTTTCTTT

D: -
size: -
V: TRBV28
J: TRBJ1-2
CDR3: CASSSPARLGGYTF
DNA: TGTGCCAGCAGTTCCCCTGCCAGGCTGGGCGGCTACACCTTC

D: -
size: -
V: TRBV11-3
J: TRBJ2-1
CDR3: CASSFRGGGPGNEQFF
DNA: TGTGCCAGCAGCTTTCGGGGCGGAGGGCCAGGGAATGAGCAGTTCTTC

D: -
size: -
V: TRBV11-2
J: TRBJ1-1
CDR3: CASSLGSQINTEAFF
DNA: TGTGCCAGCAGCTTAGGGTCACAGATTAACACTGAAGCTTTCTTT

D: -
size: -
V: TRBV5-1
J: TRBJ2-1
CDR3: CASSLGLSSYNEQFF
DNA: TGCGCCAGCAGCTTGGGCCTGAGCTCCTACAATGAGCAGTTCTTC

D: TRBD1
size: -
V: TRBV6-1
J: TRBJ1-2
CDR3: CASSIGQGEGYTF
DNA: TGTGCCAGCAGCATTGGACAGGGTGAAGGCTACACCTTC